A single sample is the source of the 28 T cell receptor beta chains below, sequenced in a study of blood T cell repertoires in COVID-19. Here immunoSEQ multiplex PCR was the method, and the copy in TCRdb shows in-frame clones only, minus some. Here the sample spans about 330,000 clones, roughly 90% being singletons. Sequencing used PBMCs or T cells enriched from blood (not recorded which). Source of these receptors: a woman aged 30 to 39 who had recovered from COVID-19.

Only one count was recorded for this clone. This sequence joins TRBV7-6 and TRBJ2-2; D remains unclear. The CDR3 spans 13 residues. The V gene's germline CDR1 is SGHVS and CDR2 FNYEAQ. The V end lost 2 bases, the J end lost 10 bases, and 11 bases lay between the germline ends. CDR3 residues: CASSLPLSKELFF. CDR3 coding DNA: TGTGCCAGCAGCTTACCACTTAGTAAGGAGCTGTTTTTT.

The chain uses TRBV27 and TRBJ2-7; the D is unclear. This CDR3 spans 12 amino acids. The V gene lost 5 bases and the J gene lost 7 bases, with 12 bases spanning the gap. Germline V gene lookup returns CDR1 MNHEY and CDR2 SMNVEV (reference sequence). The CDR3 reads CASSPTKVEQYF. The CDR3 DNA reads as TGTGCCAGCAGTCCAACAAAAGTAGAGCAGTACTTC.

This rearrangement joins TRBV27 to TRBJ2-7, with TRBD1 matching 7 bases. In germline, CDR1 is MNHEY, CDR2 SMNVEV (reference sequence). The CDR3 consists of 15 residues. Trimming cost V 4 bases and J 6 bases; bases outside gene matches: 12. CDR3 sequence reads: CASSSAGGFSLEQYF. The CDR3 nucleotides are TGTGCCAGCAGTTCTGCAGGGGGTTTTTCTCTCGAGCAGTACTTC.

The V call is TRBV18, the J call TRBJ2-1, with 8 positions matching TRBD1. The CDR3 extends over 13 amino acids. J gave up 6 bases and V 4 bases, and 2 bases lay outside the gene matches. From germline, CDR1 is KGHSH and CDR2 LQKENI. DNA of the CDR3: TGTGCCAGCTCACAGGGGACAGGCAATGAGCAGTTCTTC. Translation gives CASSQGTGNEQFF.

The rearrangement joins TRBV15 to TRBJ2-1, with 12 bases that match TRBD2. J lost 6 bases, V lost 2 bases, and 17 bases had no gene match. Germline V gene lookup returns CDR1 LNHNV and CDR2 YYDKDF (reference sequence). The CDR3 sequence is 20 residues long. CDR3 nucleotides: TGTGCCACCAGCAGAATTGGGCCCCTAGCGGGAGGGCCTCGGCGCAATGAGCAGTTCTTC. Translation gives CATSRIGPLAGGPRRNEQFF.

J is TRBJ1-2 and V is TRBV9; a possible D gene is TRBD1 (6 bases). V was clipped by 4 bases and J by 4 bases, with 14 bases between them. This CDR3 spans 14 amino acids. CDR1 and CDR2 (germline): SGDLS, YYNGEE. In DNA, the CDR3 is TGTGCCAGCAGCCCCGACGGACAGAGCTATGGCTACACCTTC. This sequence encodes CASSPDGQSYGYTF.

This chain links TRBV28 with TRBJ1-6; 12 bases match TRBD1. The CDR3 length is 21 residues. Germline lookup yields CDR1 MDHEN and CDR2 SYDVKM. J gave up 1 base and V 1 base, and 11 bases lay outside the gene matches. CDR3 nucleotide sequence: TGTGCCAGCAGTTTATTGTCCTCGGGACAGGGGGCGCGGTCCTATAATTCACCCCTCCACTTT. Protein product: CASSLLSSGQGARSYNSPLHF.

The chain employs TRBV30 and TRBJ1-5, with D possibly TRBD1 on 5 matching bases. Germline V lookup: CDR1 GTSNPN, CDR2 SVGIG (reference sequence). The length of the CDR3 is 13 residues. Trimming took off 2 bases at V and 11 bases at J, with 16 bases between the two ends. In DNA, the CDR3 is TGTGCCTGGAGTACCGCCGGCGGGGGAGCCCAGCATTTT. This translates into CAWSTAGGGAQHF.

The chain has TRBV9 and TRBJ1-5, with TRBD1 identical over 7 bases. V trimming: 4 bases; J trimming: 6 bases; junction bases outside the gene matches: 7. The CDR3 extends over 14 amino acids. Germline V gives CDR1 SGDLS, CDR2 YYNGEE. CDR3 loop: CASSLQGFAQPQHF. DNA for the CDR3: TGTGCCAGCAGCTTACAGGGGTTCGCTCAGCCCCAGCATTTT. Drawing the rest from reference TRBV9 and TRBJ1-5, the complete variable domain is DSGVTQTPKHLITATGQRVTLRCSPRSGDLSVYWYQQSLDQGLQFLIQYYNGEERAKGNILERFSAQQFPDLHSELNLSSLELGDSALYFCASSLQGFAQPQHFGDGTRLSIL.

The CDR3 region has the DNA TGTGCCAGCAACCCGACTAGATCCAGGATCAATGAGCAGTTCTTC. It is translated as CASNPTRSRINEQFF. V gene TRBV6-5 combines with J gene TRBJ2-1; possible D gene TRBD2, 6 bases. Trimming stripped 7 bases from V and 6 bases from J, with 19 bases between. The CDR3 is 15 residues long. Germline CDR1 is MNHEY and CDR2 is SVGAGI.

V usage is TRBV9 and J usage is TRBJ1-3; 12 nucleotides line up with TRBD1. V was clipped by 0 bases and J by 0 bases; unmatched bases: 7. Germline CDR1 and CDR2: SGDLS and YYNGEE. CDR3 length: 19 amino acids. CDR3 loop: CASSVVGGTGGLSGNTIYF. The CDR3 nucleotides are TGTGCCAGCAGCGTAGTAGGGGGGACAGGGGGCCTCTCTGGAAACACCATATATTTT.

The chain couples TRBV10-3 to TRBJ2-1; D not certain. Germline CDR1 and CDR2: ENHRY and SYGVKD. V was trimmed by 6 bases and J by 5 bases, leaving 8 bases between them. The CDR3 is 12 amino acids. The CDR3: CAISLLDNEQFF. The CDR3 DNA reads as TGTGCCATCAGCCTACTTGACAATGAGCAGTTCTTC.

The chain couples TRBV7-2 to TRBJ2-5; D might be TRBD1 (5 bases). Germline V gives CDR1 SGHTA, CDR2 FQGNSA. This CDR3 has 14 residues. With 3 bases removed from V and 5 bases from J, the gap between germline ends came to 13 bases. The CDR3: CASSLSGKWETQYF. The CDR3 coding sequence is TGTGCCAGCAGCTTGTCAGGGAAATGGGAGACCCAGTACTTC.

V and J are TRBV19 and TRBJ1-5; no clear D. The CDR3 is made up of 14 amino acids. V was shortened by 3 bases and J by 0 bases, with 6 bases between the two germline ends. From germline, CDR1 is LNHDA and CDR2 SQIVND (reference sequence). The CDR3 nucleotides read TGTGCCAGTAGTATGGTAGTTAGCAATCAGCCCCAGCATTTT. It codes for CASSMVVSNQPQHF.

The CDR3 spells CASSLGQARGHGGNTQYF. The CDR3 DNA follows: TGTGCCAGCAGCTTAGGTCAGGCCAGAGGGCACGGCGGAAATACGCAGTATTTT. The gene calls are TRBV11-3 and TRBJ2-3; a weak D match, TRBD2 (5 bases). V was cut by 1 base and J by 7 bases, with 24 bases left in between. The CDR3 extends over 18 amino acids. Looked up from germline, CDR1 is SGHNT and CDR2 is YENEEA.

The CDR3 sequence: CASTPTGTSGANTYGTQYF. The CDR3 region has the DNA TGTGCCAGTACCCCCACCGGGACTAGCGGGGCCAACACCTACGGGACCCAGTACTTC. V is TRBV19 and J is TRBJ2-5, with 13 nucleotides matching TRBD2. CDR1 is LNHDA and CDR2 is SQIVND in the germline V gene (reference sequence). Losses at the gene ends were 7 bases for V and 7 bases for J; bases not matched to a gene: 21. CDR3 length equals 19 residues.

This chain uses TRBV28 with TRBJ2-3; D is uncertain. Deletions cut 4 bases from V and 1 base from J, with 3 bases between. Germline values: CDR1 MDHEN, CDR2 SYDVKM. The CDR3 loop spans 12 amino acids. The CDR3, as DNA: TGTGCCAGCAGTTCCGGCACAGATACGCAGTATTTT. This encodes CASSSGTDTQYF.

In DNA, the CDR3 is TGTGCCAGCACCCTGAGTGGACTGAAGGGAGGCTACACCTTC. Its translation is CASTLSGLKGGYTF. The J gene is TRBJ1-2, the V gene TRBV28, with D unresolved. There are 14 residues in the CDR3. From germline, CDR1 is MDHEN and CDR2 SYDVKM. V shed 7 bases and J shed 8 bases, with 20 bases lying between them.

This CDR3 is CASVGQGKNSPLHF. The CDR3 nucleotides are TGTGCCAGCGTGGGACAGGGGAAAAATTCACCCCTCCACTTT. This chain uses TRBV19 with TRBJ1-6; 10 bases align to TRBD1. Germline V lookup: CDR1 LNHDA, CDR2 SQIVND (reference sequence). CDR3 size: 14 residues. V trimming: 9 bases; J trimming: 7 bases; junction bases outside the gene matches: 6.

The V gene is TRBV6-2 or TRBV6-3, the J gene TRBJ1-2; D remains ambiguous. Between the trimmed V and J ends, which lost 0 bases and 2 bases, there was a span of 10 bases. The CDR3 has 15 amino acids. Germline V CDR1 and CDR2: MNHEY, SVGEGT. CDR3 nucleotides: TGTGCCAGCAGTTACTCGGGCAAACGAAACTATGGCTACACCTTC. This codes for CASSYSGKRNYGYTF.

As DNA, the CDR3 is TGTGCCAGCAGCCTAGCAGATACGCAGTATTTT. Protein sequence: CASSLADTQYF. This chain connects TRBV7-3 to TRBJ2-3; D unclear. Trimming shortened V by 5 bases and J by 4 bases, and 4 bases separated the two germline ends. In germline, CDR1 is SGHTA, CDR2 FQGTGA. The CDR3 runs 11 residues.

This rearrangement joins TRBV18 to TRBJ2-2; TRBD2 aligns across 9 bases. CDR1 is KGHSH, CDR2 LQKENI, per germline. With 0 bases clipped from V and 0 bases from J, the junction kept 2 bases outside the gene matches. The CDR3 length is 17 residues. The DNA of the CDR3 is TGTGCCAGCTCACCACCGTCTAGCGGGGCGAACACCGGGGAGCTGTTTTTT. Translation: CASSPPSSGANTGELFF.

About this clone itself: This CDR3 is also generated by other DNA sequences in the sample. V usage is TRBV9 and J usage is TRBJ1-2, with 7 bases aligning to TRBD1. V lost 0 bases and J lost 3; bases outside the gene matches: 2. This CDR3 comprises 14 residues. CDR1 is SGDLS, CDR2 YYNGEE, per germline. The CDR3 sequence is CASSVGQGDYGYTF. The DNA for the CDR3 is TGTGCCAGCAGCGTAGGGCAGGGGGACTATGGCTACACCTTC.

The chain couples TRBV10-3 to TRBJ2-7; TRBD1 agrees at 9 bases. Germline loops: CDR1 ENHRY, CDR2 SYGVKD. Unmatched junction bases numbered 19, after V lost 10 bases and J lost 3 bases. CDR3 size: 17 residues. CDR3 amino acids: CATPVAKRGTGIYEQYF. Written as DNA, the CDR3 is TGTGCCACCCCCGTTGCTAAAAGAGGGACAGGGATCTACGAGCAGTACTTC.

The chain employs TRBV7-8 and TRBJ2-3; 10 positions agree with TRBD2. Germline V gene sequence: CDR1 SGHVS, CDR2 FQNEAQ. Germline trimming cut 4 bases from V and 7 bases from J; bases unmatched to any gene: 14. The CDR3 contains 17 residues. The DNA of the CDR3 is TGTGCCAGCAGCTCCCCCTTAGGGGCTAGCGGGAGTTATACGCAGTATTTT. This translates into CASSSPLGASGSYTQYF.

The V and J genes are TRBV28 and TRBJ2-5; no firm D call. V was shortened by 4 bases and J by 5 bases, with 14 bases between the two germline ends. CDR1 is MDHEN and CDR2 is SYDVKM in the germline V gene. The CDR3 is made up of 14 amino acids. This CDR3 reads CASSSTSGVETQYF. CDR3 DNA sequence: TGTGCCAGCAGTTCCACATCAGGCGTGGAGACCCAGTACTTC.

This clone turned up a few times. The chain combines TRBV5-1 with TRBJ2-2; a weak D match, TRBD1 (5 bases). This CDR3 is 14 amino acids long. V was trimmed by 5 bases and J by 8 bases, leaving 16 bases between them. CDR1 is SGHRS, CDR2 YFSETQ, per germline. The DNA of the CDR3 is TGCGCCAGCAGACAGGAGCAGGATTTGGGGGAGCTGTTTTTT. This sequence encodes CASRQEQDLGELFF.

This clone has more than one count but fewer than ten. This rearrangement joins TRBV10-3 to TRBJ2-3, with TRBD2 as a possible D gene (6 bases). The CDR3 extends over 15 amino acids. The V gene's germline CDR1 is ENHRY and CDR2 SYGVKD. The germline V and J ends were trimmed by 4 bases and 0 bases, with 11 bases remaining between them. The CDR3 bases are TGTGCCATCAGTGCAACCGGGACTAGCACAGATACGCAGTATTTT. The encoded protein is CAISATGTSTDTQYF.